This T cell receptor (beta chain) is drawn from a study of a mutant IDH1 vaccine in newly diagnosed glioma (dated by TCRdb to about 2021). About the full investigation: Of the approximately 32 treated patients, roughly 60% were male and about 40% were female, and the mean age was roughly 40 years. Before enrollment, most patients had been given radiochemotherapy with temozolomide as standard therapy, while the rest had received either radiotherapy alone or temozolomide alone. Peripheral blood samples were drawn at six visits, namely V03 (baseline), V05, V07, V10, V12 and V13. For exploratory analyses, longitudinal TCRB deep sequencing was carried out in about 25 treated patients wherever samples were available. What the authors observed across the whole study: PBMC samples for TCRB deep sequencing were selected based on availability. Pseudoprogression seemed to be unrelated to changes in the top peripheral T cell clonotypes found by TCRB sequencing. The authors noted that analyses of patient blood samples could not be reproduced because of sample limitations. Immune responses induced by the vaccine were seen in around 93% of patients across multiple MHC alleles.

The CDR3 numbers 14 residues from cysteine through phenylalanine. Only the CDR3 DNA stays, 42 bases, in frame from base 1. The germline V gene encodes CDR1 WNHNN and CDR2 SYGVQD (reference sequence). Cut back by 8 bases and 4 bases, the V and J ends lie 14 bases apart. This specimen's time point label, interpreted: baseline, week 1 (first vaccination visit). What the treatment or condition label conveys for this sample: pre-vaccination baseline after standard-of-care therapy. Newly diagnosed WHO grade 3 or 4 IDH1-mutant astrocytomas showing loss of nuclear ATRX were present in the donors. The samples were drawn from NOA16, a multicentre, single-arm, open-label phase I trial in Germany that tested a mutant IDH1 peptide vaccine in humans for the first time. Blood drawn at visit V03 was used as the baseline sample for immunogenicity testing. Genomic DNA for TCRB sequencing was extracted from EDTA blood using the DNeasy Blood and Tissue Kit.

As for this clone: Its binding antigen is unknown. No base quality values were provided; no much bigger clone lies one nucleotide off.

Libraries were constructed by the immunoSEQ multiplex PCR assay. Rearranged TCR beta chain sequences were amplified with the hsTCRB Kit following the manufacturer's protocol. An Illumina MiSeq was used to sequence the TCRB libraries. On the authors' methods: Demultiplexing, trimming and gene mapping were performed with the kit vendor's proprietary platform. In TCRdb, the immuneACCESS table is reduced to in-frame sequences with V and J assigned. These tables do not hold every clone; where another copy was compared, an unresolved V gene accounts for under half, and the others remain unexplained. The V and J calls and clone size were taken over from that table, and D and trimming were inferred from the DNA. The sample contains approximately 100,000 clones, around nine tenths of them found a single time. Roughly 0.61% of the sample is in the top ten clones.

The TCR originated in a woman in her forties or fifties with glioma. Source: PBMCs, taken from a glioma patient treated with radiotherapy, temozolomide or both. The receptor chain draws on TRBV10-1 and TRBJ2-2; the D gene could be either TRBD1 or TRBD2, each agreeing at 5 bases. This receptor carries the CDR3 CASAGTSVTGELFF. The sequenced DNA is TGCGCCAGCGCTGGGACGTCCGTCACCGGGGAGCTGTTTTTT.